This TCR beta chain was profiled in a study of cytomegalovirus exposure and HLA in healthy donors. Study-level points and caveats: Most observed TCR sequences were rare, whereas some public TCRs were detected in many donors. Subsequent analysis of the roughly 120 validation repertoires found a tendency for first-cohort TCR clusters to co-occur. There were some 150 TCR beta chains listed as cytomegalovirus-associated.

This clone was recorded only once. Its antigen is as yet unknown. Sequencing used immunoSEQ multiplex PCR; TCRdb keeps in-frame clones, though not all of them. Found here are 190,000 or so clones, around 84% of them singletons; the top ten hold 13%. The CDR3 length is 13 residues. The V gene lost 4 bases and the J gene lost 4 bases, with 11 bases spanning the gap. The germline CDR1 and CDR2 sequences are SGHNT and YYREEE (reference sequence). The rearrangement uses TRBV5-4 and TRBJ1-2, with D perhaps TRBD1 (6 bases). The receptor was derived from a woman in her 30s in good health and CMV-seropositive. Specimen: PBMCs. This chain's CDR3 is CASSLGQLYGYTF. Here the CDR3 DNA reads TGTGCCAGCAGCCTTGGACAGCTCTATGGCTACACCTTC.